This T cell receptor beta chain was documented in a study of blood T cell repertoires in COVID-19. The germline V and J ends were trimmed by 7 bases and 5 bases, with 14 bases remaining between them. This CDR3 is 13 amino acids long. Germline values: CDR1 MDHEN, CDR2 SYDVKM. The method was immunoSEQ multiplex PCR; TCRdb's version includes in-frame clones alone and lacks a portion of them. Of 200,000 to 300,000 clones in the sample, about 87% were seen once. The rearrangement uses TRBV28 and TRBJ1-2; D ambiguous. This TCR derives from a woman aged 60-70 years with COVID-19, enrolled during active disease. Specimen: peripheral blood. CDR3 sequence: CASTPPGSYGYTF. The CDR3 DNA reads TGTGCCAGCACCCCTCCCGGGTCGTATGGCTACACCTTC.